The rows below give T cell receptor beta chains drawn from one sample of a study of shared clonotypes between healthy human individuals. TCRdb's table, derived via immunoSEQ multiplex PCR, lists solely in-frame clones and lacks some. The sample carries millions of clones, approximately 93% recorded once. Sequencing was performed on naive CD4+ T cells from PBMCs. All receptors come from a man in his late teens or twenties in good health. Some clones in this sample may be carry-over from other donors' samples. Both conserved end residues are part of each CDR3. The D gene is left open where the match is weak. Some rows have no size entry. The others give once, few or many, or a class for an expanded clone.

cdr3_aa	cdr3_nt	d_call	clone_size	v_call	j_call
CASSPSSTAYEQYF	TGTGCCAGCAGTCCAAGCAGTACAGCATACGAGCAGTACTTC	-	-	TRBV25-1	TRBJ2-7
CASSLLSTDTQYF	TGTGCCAGCAGTCTGCTAAGCACAGATACGCAGTATTTT	-	once	TRBV5-4	TRBJ2-3
CSVEQGGGGYTF	TGCAGCGTTGAGCAGGGCGGGGGTGGCTACACCTTC	-	-	TRBV29-1	TRBJ1-2
CASSLVLAGTNEQFF	TGTGCCAGCAGCTTGGTACTAGCGGGAACCAATGAGCAGTTCTTC	TRBD2	-	TRBV5-6	TRBJ2-1
CASTRFQAGTGELFF	TGTGCCAGCACCCGATTCCAGGCGGGCACCGGGGAGCTGTTTTTT	-	-	TRBV9	TRBJ2-2
CAISAYRAPGQDTQYF	TGTGCCATCAGTGCGTACCGGGCCCCAGGCCAAGATACGCAGTATTTT	-	-	TRBV10-3	TRBJ2-3
CASSLQGDGYTF	TGTGCCAGCAGCTTACAGGGGGATGGCTACACCTTC	TRBD1	-	TRBV5-6	TRBJ1-2
CASSLSRGPSRAGELFF	TGTGCCAGCAGTTTATCAAGGGGGCCATCAAGGGCCGGGGAGCTGTTTTTT	TRBD1	once	TRBV27	TRBJ2-2
CASSPEVGPSEQYF	TGTGCCAGCTCACCAGAGGTTGGCCCCTCGGAGCAGTACTTC	-	-	TRBV18	TRBJ2-7
CASSLLAGYGETQYF	TGTGCCAGCAGCTTACTAGCGGGATATGGCGAGACCCAGTACTTC	TRBD2	-	TRBV7-3	TRBJ2-5
CASPLTTTEAFF	TGTGCCAGCCCTCTAACTACCACTGAAGCTTTCTTT	-	-	TRBV27	TRBJ1-1
CASSSSKETQYF	TGTGCCAGCAGTTCATCGAAGGAGACCCAGTACTTC	-	-	TRBV2	TRBJ2-5
CASRDRVSEANTEAFF	TGTGCCAGCAGAGACAGGGTTTCGGAAGCTAACACTGAAGCTTTCTTT	TRBD1	-	TRBV6-6	TRBJ1-1
CASSSRQGLTDTQYF	TGTGCCAGCAGTTCCCGGCAGGGCCTGACAGATACGCAGTATTTT	-	-	TRBV27	TRBJ2-3
CASSENGPGNNQPQHF	TGTGCCAGCTCAGAGAACGGGCCCGGAAACAATCAGCCCCAGCATTTT	-	once	TRBV18	TRBJ1-5
CASSFTTGGEAFF	TGTGCCAGCAGCTTCACAACTGGGGGTGAAGCTTTCTTT	-	-	TRBV7-9	TRBJ1-1
CASSIRTYSYEQYF	TGTGCCAGTAGTATCAGGACTTACTCCTACGAGCAGTACTTC	-	-	TRBV19	TRBJ2-7
CASSEETSGIGELFF	TGTGCCAGCAGTGAAGAGACTAGCGGAATCGGGGAGCTGTTTTTT	TRBD2	-	TRBV2	TRBJ2-2
CASSHRDDYGYTF	TGTGCCAGCAGCCACAGGGATGACTATGGCTACACCTTC	-	once	TRBV5-4	TRBJ1-2
CASSTPAGAGELFF	TGTGCCAGCAGCACCCCAGCCGGGGCCGGGGAGCTGTTTTTT	-	-	TRBV9	TRBJ2-2
CASSKGDRENQPQHF	TGTGCCAGCAGTAAAGGGGACAGGGAAAATCAGCCCCAGCATTTT	TRBD1	-	TRBV6-5	TRBJ1-5
CASSTLAGGGETQYF	TGTGCCAGCAGCACTTTAGCGGGAGGGGGTGAGACCCAGTACTTC	TRBD2	once	TRBV7-9	TRBJ2-5
CASSYSTGTSAAEQYF	TGTGCCAGCAGTTACTCGACCGGGACTAGCGCCGCCGAGCAGTACTTC	TRBD2	-	TRBV6-6	TRBJ2-7
CASSQVGTANEKLFF	TGCGCCAGCAGCCAAGTGGGGACAGCTAATGAAAAACTGTTTTTT	TRBD1	-	TRBV4-1	TRBJ1-4
CASSKQETQYF	TGTGCCAGCAGTAAACAGGAGACCCAGTACTTC	-	-	TRBV6-6	TRBJ2-5
CASSGGGVLAPQHF	TGTGCCAGCAGTGGGGGAGGGGTTCTGGCGCCCCAGCATTTT	-	-	TRBV2	TRBJ1-5
CASSVDSVSYEQYF	TGTGCCAGCAGCGTAGATAGCGTCTCCTACGAGCAGTACTTC	-	-	TRBV9	TRBJ2-7
CASSFIGADTGELFF	TGCGCCAGCAGCTTTATAGGGGCGGACACCGGGGAGCTGTTTTTT	-	-	TRBV5-1	TRBJ2-2
CASSPGSTYEQYF	TGTGCCAGCAGCCCCGGAAGCACCTACGAGCAGTACTTC	-	-	TRBV13	TRBJ2-7
CASSPGREEKLFF	TGTGCCAGCAGTCCAGGCCGGGAGGAAAAACTGTTTTTT	-	-	TRBV28	TRBJ1-4
CASSSTSPGEKLFF	TGTGCCAGCAGTTCCACGTCCCCGGGAGAAAAACTGTTTTTT	-	-	TRBV28	TRBJ1-4
CASSSLAGGPYTQYF	TGTGCCAGCAGCTCCCTAGCGGGAGGGCCATATACGCAGTATTTT	TRBD2	-	TRBV9	TRBJ2-3
CAISDNKGALKTF	TGTGCCATCAGTGATAATAAGGGGGCGCTTAAGACCTTC	TRBD1	-	TRBV10-3	TRBJ1-2
CSFKESGTDTQYF	TGCAGCTTCAAAGAATCCGGCACAGATACGCAGTATTTT	-	-	TRBV29-1	TRBJ2-3
CASSQQQGNEQYF	TGTGCCAGCAGTCAGCAACAGGGGAACGAGCAGTACTTC	TRBD1	-	TRBV11-2	TRBJ2-7
CASSLSPETQYF	TGTGCCAGCAGCCTCTCCCCAGAGACCCAGTACTTC	-	-	TRBV16	TRBJ2-5
CASSYRGGPYEQYF	TGTGCCAGCAGTTACAGGGGGGGCCCCTACGAGCAGTACTTC	-	-	TRBV6-6	TRBJ2-7
CASSVGTSRNEQFF	TGTGCCAGCAGCGTCGGGACTAGCCGCAATGAGCAGTTCTTC	TRBD2	-	TRBV9	TRBJ2-1
CASSQAGASGSYNEQFF	TGCGCCAGCAGCCAGGCGGGGGCTAGCGGGAGCTACAATGAGCAGTTCTTC	TRBD2	-	TRBV5-1	TRBJ2-1